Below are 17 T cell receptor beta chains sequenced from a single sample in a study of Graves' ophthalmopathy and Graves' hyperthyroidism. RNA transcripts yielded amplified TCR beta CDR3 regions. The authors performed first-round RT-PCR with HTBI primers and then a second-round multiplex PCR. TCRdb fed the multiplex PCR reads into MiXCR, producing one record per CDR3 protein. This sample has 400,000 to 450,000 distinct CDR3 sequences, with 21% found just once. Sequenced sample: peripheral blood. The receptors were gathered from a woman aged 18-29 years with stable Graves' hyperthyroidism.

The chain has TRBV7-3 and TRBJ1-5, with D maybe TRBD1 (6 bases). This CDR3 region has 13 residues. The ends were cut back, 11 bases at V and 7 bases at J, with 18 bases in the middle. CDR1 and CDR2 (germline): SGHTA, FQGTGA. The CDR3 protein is CAWSSGAWQPQHF. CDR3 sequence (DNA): TGTGCCTGGAGTTCAGGGGCCTGGCAGCCCCAGCATTTT.

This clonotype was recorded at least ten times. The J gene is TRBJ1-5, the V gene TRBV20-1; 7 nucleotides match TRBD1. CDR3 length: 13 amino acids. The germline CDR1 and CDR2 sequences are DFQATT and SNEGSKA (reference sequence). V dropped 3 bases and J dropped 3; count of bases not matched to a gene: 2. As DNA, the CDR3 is TGCAGTGCTAGCGACAGGGACAATCAGCCCCAGCATTTT. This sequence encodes CSASDRDNQPQHF.

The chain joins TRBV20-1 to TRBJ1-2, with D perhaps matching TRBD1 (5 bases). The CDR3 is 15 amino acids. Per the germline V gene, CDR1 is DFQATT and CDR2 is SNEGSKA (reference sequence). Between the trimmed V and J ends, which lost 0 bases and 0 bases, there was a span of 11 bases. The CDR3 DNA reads TGCAGTGCTAGAGATCCCCAAGGGGCTAACTATGGCTACACCTTC. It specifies CSARDPQGANYGYTF.

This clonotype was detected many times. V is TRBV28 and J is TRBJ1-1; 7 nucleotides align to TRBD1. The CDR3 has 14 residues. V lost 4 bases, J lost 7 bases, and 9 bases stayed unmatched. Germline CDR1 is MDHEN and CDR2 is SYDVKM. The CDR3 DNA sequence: TGTGCCAGCAGTTCCCCTACCCGGACAGGTGAAGCTTTCTTT. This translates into CASSSPTRTGEAFF. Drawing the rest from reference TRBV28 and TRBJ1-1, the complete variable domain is DVKVTQSSRYLVKRTGEKVFLECVQDMDHENMFWYRQDPGLGLRLIYFSYDVKMKEKGDIPEGYSVSREKKERFSLILESASTNQTSMYLCASSSPTRTGEAFFGQGTRLTVV.

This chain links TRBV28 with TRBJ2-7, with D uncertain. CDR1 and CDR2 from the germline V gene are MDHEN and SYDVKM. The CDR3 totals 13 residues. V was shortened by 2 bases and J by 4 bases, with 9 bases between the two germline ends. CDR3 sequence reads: CASSLSPMYEQYF. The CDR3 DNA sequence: TGTGCCAGCAGTTTAAGCCCTATGTACGAGCAGTACTTC. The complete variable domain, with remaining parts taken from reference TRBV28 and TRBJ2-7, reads DVKVTQSSRYLVKRTGEKVFLECVQDMDHENMFWYRQDPGLGLRLIYFSYDVKMKEKGDIPEGYSVSREKKERFSLILESASTNQTSMYLCASSLSPMYEQYFGPGTRLTVT.

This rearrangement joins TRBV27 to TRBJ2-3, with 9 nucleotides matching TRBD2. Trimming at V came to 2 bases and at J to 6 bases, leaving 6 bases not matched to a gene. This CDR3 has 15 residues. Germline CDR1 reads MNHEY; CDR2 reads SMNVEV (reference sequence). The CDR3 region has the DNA TGTGCCAGCAGTTTACGACTAGCGGCCTTTGATACGCAGTATTTT. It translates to CASSLRLAAFDTQYF.

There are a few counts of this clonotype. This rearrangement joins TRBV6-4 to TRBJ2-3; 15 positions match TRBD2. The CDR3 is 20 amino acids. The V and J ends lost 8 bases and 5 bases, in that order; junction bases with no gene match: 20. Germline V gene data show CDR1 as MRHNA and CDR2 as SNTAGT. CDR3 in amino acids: CASGMTRRGGLAGGIDTQYF. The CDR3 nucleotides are TGTGCCAGCGGGATGACCCGTCGGGGAGGACTAGCGGGAGGGATAGATACGCAGTATTTT.

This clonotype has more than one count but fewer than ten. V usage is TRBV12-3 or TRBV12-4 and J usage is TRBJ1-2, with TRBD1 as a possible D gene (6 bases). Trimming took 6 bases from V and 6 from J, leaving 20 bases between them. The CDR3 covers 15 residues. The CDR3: CASRAHREIYHGYTF. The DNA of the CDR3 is TGTGCCAGCAGAGCCCACAGGGAAATTTACCATGGCTACACCTTC.

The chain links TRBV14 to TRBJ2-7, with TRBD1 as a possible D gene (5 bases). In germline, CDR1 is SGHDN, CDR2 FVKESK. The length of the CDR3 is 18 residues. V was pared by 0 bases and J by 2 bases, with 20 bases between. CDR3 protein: CASSQDIQGGRAPYEQYF. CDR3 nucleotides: TGTGCCAGCAGCCAAGATATACAAGGCGGCAGGGCCCCCTACGAGCAGTACTTC.

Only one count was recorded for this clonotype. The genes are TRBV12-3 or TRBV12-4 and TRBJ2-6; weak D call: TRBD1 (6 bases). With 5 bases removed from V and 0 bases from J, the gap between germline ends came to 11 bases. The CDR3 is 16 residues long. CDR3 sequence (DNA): TGTGCCAGCAGTCCGGACAGCATCTCTGGGGCCAACGTCCTGACTTTC. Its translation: CASSPDSISGANVLTF.

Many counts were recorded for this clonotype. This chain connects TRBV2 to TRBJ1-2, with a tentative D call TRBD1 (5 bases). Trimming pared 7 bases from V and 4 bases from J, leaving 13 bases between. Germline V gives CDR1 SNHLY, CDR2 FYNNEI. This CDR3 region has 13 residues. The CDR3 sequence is CASMGLRGYGYTF. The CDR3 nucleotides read TGTGCCAGCATGGGGCTAAGAGGCTATGGCTACACCTTC.

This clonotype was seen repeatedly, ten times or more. CDR3 loop: CASSQAGWNTEAFF. The CDR3 region has the DNA TGTGCCAGCAGCCAGGCAGGGTGGAACACTGAAGCTTTCTTT. This rearrangement joins TRBV3-1 to TRBJ1-1, with D perhaps TRBD1 (5 bases). Germline CDR1 is LGHDT and CDR2 is YNNKEL (reference sequence). Trimming left V 3 bases short and J 1 base short, with 9 bases between. CDR3 length: 14 amino acids. The full variable domain, rest sourced from reference TRBV3-1 and TRBJ1-1, is DTAVSQTPKYLVTQMGNDKSIKCEQNLGHDTMYWYKQDSKKFLKIMFSYNNKELIINETVPNRFSPKSPDKAHLNLHINSLELGDSAVYFCASSQAGWNTEAFFGQGTRLTVV.

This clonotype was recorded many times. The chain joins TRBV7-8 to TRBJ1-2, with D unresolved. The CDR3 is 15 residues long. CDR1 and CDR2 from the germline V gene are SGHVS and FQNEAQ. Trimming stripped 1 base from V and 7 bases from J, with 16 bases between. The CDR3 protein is CASSLEDRETAGYTF. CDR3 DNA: TGTGCCAGCAGCTTAGAGGATCGGGAGACGGCTGGCTACACCTTC. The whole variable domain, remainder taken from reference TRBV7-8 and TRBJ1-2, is GAGVSQSPRYKVAKRGQDVALRCDPISGHVSLFWYQQALGQGPEFLTYFQNEAQLDKSGLPSDRFFAERPEGSVSTLKIQRTQQEDSAVYLCASSLEDRETAGYTFGSGTRLTVV.

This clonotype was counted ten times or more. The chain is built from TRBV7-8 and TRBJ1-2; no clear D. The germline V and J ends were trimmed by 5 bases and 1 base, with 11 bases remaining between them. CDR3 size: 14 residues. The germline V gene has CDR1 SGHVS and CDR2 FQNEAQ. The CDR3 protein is CASSPGIFNYGYTF. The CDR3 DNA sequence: TGTGCCAGCAGCCCCGGGATCTTTAACTATGGCTACACCTTC. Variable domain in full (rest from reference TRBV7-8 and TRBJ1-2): GAGVSQSPRYKVAKRGQDVALRCDPISGHVSLFWYQQALGQGPEFLTYFQNEAQLDKSGLPSDRFFAERPEGSVSTLKIQRTQQEDSAVYLCASSPGIFNYGYTFGSGTRLTVV.

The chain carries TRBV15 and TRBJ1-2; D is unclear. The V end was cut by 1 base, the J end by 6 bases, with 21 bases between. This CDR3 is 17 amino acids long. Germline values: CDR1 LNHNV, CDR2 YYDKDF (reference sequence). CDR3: CATSRGGRQWFGDGYTF. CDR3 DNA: TGTGCCACCAGCAGAGGAGGCAGGCAGTGGTTCGGTGATGGCTACACCTTC.

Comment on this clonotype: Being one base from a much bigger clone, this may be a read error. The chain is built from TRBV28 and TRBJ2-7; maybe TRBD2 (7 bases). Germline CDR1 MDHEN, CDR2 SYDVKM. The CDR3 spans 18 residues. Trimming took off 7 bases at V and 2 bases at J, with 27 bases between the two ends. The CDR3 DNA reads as TGTGCCAGCATTACCGGAGGGGGGGGTCGAAATCTTCCCTACGAGCAGTACGTC. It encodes CASITGGGGRNLPYEQYV.

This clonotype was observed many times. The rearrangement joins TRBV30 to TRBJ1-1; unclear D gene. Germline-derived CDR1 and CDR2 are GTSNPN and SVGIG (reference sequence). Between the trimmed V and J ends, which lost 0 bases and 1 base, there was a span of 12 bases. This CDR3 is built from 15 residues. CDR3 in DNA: TGTGCCTGGAGTGTTTGGAGCGTAAAGAACACTGAAGCTTTCTTT. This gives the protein CAWSVWSVKNTEAFF. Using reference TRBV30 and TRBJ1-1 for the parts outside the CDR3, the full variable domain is SQTIHQWPATLVQPVGSPLSLECTVEGTSNPNLYWYRQAAGRGLQLLFYSVGIGQISSEVPQNLSASRPQDRQFILSSKKLLLSDSGFYLCAWSVWSVKNTEAFFGQGTRLTVV.